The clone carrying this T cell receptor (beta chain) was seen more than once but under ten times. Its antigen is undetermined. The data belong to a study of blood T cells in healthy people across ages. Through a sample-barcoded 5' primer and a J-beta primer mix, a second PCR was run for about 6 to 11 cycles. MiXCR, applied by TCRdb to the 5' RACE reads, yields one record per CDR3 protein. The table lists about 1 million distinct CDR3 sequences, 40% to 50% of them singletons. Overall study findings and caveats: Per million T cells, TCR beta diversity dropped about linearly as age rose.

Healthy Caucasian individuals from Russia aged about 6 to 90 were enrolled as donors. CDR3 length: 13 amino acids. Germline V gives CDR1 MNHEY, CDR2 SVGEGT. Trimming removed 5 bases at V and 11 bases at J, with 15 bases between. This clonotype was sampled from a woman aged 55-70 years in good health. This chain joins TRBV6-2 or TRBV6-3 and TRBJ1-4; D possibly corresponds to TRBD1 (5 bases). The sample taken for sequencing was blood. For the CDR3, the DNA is TGTGCCAGCAGTATCACTGGGGCGGTCAAACTGTTTTTT. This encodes CASSITGAVKLFF.